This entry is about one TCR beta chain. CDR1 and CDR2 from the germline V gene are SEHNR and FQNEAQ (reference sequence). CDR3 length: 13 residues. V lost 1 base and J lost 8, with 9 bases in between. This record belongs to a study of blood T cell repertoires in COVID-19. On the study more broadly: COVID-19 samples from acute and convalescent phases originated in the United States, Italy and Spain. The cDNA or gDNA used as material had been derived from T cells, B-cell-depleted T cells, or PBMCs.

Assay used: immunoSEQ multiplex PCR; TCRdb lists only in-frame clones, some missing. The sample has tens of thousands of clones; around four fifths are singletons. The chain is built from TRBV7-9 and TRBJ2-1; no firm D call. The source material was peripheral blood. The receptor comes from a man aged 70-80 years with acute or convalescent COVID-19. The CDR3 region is CASSLGLGDEQFF. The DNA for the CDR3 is TGTGCCAGCAGCTTAGGTTTGGGCGATGAGCAGTTCTTC.